This TCR beta chain was identified during a study of T cell responses to AZD1222 COVID-19 vaccine. The study's findings and limits: Donor demographics were predominantly white British with a female majority; clonal diversity may be underestimated.

About this clone itself: No antigen is known for it.

CDR3 length: 13 residues. V lost 4 bases and J lost 9, with 15 bases in between. Per germline, CDR1 LGHDT and CDR2 YNNKEL (reference sequence). Generated by immunoSEQ multiplex PCR, the TCRdb table keeps only in-frame clones and is missing some. Seen here are over 100,000 clones, around nine tenths observed once, and the top ten hold roughly a sixth. The receptor's source is an adult in good health. The V call is TRBV3-1 (or the pseudogene TRBV3-2), the J call TRBJ2-5; D is perhaps TRBD1 or TRBD2 (5 bases each). The sample was peripheral blood, taken on day 0 of AZD1222 vaccination. The CDR3 loop is CASSLLGPGAQYF. The CDR3 coding sequence is TGTGCCAGCAGCCTATTGGGACCAGGAGCCCAGTACTTC.